This T cell receptor beta chain is from a study of regulatory dendritic cells for organ transplantation (dated by TCRdb to 2017 to 2019). Background for the entire study: Regulatory dendritic cells were generated from monocytes cultured with vitamin D3 on days 0 and 4 and IL-10 on day 4. Sorted naive and memory CD4+ and CD8+ T cells had their TCRbeta repertoires sequenced both before and after allostimulation with either regulatory or mature dendritic cells. On day 6, LPS was added to the DC cultures to test how the DCs responded to a strong maturation-inducing agent. The study at large found these results: The authors pointed out considerable heterogeneity between individuals in the alloreactive memory CD8+ T cell pool, and only two subjects were sequenced. Repertoires were highly diverse in naive CD4+ and CD8+ T cells, less diverse in memory cells, and most oligoclonal in memory CD8+ cells. In both subjects, allostimulation led to expansion of memory CD8+ clones, although regulatory dendritic cells appeared to cause more limited expansion than mature dendritic cells did. Among the resting subsets, memory CD8+ T cells contained the most alloreactive TCR clonotypes.

As for this clone: Its target antigen remains unknown. No much larger clone is present one base from it, and per-base qualities are unavailable.

Cut back by 3 bases and 4 bases, the V and J ends lie 12 bases apart. The germline V gene specifies SQVTM as CDR1 and ANQGSEA as CDR2. The CDR3 numbers 14 residues from cysteine through phenylalanine. Here the CDR3 DNA is all that survives: 42 bases in frame from base 1. Sorted T cell subsets were CFSE-labeled and co-cultured for roughly 5 days with allogeneic regulatory or mature dendritic cells at a 1:10 DC:T ratio. Naive T cells were sorted as CD45RA+ and memory T cells as CD45RO+ CD4+ or CD8+ cells by FACS. The T cells used for TCR sequencing were obtained from two healthy control subjects. The Qiagen DNeasy Blood & Tissue Kit was used for extraction of genomic DNA. Multiplexed two-step PCR with Vbeta-specific forward primers and Jbeta-specific reverse primers was used to amplify TCRbeta CDR3 regions. TCRbeta libraries were sequenced on an Illumina instrument through the immunoSEQ service. Turning to the authors' computational methods: IMGT annotation was used to assign V, D and J genes, and synthetic CDR3 analogues were used to correct the counts for multiplex PCR bias. Repertoire clonality was computed in the immunoSEQ Analyzer as one minus normalized Shannon entropy. Clonal expansion was defined using Fisher's exact test with Benjamini-Hochberg false discovery rate control and a two-tailed threshold of P<0.01. In its TCRdb copy, this immuneACCESS table keeps in-frame sequences only and misses some clones. Where compared with another copy, unresolved V genes explain less than half of these, and the others have no known cause. V, J and clone size reflect that table, while D and trimming were determined from the DNA. The table for this sample lists over 10,000 clones; roughly 89% of them were counted only once. The top ten clonotypes cover approximately 0.22% of the sample.

The sequence is built from TRBV29-1 and TRBJ2-2; no confident D gene assignment can be made. The TCR comes from a human donor in good health. The sample consisted of naive CD8+ T cells from blood cultured with regulatory dendritic cells. The cell subset or site label for this specimen denotes: CD45RA+ naive T cells. The nucleotide sequence is TGCAGCGTTGAGTTAACCTATCTCACCGGGGAGCTGTTTTTT. Its coded protein is CSVELTYLTGELFF.